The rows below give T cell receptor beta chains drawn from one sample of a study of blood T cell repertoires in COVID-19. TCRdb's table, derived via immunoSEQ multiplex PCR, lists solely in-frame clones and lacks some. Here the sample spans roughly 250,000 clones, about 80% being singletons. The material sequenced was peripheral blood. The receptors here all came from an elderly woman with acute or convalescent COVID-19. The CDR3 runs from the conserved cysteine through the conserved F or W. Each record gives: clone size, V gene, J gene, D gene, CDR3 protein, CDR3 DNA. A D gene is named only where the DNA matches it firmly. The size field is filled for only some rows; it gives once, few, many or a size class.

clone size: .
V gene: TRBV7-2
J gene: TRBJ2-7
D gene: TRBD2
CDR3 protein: CASSLGRGGYEQYF
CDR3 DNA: TGTGCCAGCAGCTTAGGGCGGGGGGGCTACGAGCAGTACTTC

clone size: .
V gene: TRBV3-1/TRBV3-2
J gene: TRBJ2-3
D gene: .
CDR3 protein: CASSQDGAPVDTQYF
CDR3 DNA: TGTGCCAGCAGCCAAGATGGAGCCCCCGTGGATACGCAGTATTTT

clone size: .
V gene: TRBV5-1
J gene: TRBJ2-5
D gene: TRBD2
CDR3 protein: CASSLGTSGGRETQYF
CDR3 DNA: TGCGCCAGCAGCTTGGGGACTAGCGGGGGGCGAGAGACCCAGTACTTC

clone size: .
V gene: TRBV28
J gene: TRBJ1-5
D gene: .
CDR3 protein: CASSRLNQPQHF
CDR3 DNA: TGTGCCAGCAGCCGTCTCAATCAGCCCCAGCATTTT

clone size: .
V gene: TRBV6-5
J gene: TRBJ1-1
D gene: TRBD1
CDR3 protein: CASRRSKQGTEAFF
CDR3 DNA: TGTGCCAGCAGACGGAGTAAACAGGGGACTGAAGCTTTCTTT

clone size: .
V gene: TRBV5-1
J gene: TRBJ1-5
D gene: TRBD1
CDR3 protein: CASSLAGQEPQHF
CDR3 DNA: TGCGCCAGCAGCTTGGCCGGACAGGAGCCCCAGCATTTT

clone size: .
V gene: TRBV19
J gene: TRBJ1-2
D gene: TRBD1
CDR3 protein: CASSEQGAGGYTF
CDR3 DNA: TGTGCCAGTAGTGAACAGGGGGCGGGTGGCTACACCTTC

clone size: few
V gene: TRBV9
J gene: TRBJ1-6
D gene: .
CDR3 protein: CASSVGSIGGVYNSPLHF
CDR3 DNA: TGTGCCAGCAGCGTAGGGAGTATCGGGGGAGTCTATAATTCACCCCTCCACTTT

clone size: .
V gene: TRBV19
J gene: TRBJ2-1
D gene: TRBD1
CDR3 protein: CASRPGQGVYNEQFF
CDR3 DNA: TGTGCCAGTAGGCCCGGACAGGGGGTGTACAATGAGCAGTTCTTC

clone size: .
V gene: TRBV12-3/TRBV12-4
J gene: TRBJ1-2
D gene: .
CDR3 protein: CASSGQKAYGYTF
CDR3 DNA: TGTGCCAGCAGTGGACAGAAGGCCTATGGCTACACCTTC

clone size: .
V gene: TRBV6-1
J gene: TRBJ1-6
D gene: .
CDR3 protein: CASSGLTAVFNSPLHF
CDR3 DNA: TGTGCCAGCAGTGGGTTAACAGCAGTCTTCAATTCACCCCTCCACTTT

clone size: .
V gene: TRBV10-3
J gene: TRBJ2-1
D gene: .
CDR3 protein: CATGTIYEQFF
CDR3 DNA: TGTGCCACCGGGACAATATATGAGCAGTTCTTC

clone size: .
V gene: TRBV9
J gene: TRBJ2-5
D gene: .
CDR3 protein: CASSITGKETQYF
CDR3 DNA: TGTGCCAGCAGCATTACAGGGAAGGAGACCCAGTACTTC

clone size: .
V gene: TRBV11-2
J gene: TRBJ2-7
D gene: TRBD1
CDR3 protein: CASSSRTGVEQYF
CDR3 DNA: TGTGCCAGCAGCTCTAGGACAGGGGTTGAGCAGTACTTC

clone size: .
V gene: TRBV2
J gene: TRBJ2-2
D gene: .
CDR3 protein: CASSGQDWGELFF
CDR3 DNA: TGTGCCAGCAGTGGGCAGGACTGGGGGGAGCTGTTTTTT

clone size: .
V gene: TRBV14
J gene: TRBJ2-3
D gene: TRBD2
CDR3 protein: CASSQRPFTSGDRDTQYF
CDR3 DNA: TGTGCCAGCAGCCAAAGGCCCTTTACTAGCGGGGATCGAGATACGCAGTATTTT

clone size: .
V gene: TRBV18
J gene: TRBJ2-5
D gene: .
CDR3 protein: CASSRETGKETQYF
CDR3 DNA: TGTGCCAGCTCCCGGGAGACAGGGAAGGAGACCCAGTACTTC

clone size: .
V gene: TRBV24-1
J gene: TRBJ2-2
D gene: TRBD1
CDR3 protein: CAAGQGNTGELFF
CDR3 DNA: TGTGCCGCTGGACAGGGGAACACCGGGGAGCTGTTTTTT

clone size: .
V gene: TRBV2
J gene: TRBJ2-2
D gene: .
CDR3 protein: CASSEWSSSGELFF
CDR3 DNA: TGTGCCAGCAGTGAGTGGAGTTCCAGCGGGGAGCTGTTTTTT

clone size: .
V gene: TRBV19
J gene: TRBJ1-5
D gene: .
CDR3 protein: CASSMSGFMQPQHF
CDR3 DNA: TGTGCCAGTAGTATGTCGGGTTTTATGCAGCCCCAGCATTTT

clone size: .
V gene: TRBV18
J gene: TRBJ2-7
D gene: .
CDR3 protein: CASSPQAGPYEQYF
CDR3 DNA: TGTGCCAGCTCACCACAGGCTGGGCCCTACGAGCAGTACTTC

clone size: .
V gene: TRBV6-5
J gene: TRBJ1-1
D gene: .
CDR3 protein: CASSRTERANTEAFF
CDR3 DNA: TGTGCCAGCAGCCGTACAGAGAGGGCGAACACTGAAGCTTTCTTT

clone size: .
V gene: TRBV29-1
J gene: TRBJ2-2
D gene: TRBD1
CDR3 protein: CSVEQGYGELFF
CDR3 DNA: TGCAGCGTCGAACAGGGGTATGGGGAGCTGTTTTTT

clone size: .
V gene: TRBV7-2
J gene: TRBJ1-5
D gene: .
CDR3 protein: CASSSWGQHSNQPQHF
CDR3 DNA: TGTGCCAGCAGCTCATGGGGGCAGCATAGCAATCAGCCCCAGCATTTT

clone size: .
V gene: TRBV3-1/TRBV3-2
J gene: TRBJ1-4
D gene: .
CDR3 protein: CASSPPLVTSEKLFF
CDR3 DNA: TGTGCCAGCAGCCCACCACTGGTAACTAGTGAAAAACTGTTTTTT

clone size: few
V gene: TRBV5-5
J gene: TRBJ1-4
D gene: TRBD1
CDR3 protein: CASSTGQGAIEKLFF
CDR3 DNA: TGTGCCAGCAGCACCGGACAGGGGGCAATTGAAAAACTGTTTTTT

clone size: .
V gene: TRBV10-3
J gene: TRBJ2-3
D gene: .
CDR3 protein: CAISPVTGSSDTQYF
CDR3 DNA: TGTGCCATCAGTCCTGTTACAGGATCCTCAGATACGCAGTATTTT

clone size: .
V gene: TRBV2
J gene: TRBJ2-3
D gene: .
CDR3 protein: CASSISRASSTDTQYF
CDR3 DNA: TGTGCCAGCAGTATAAGCAGGGCCTCGAGCACAGATACGCAGTATTTT

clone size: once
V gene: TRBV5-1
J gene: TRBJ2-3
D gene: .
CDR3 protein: CASSLGAPSTDTQYF
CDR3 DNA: TGCGCCAGCAGCTTGGGTGCGCCGAGCACAGATACGCAGTATTTT

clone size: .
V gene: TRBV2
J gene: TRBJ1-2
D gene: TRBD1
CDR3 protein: CASSPGTGVYGYTF
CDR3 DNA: TGTGCCAGCAGTCCCGGGACAGGGGTCTATGGCTACACCTTC

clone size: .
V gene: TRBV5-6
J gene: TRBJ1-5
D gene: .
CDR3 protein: CASSLLRGNSNQPQHF
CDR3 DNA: TGTGCCAGCAGCTTACTTCGGGGGAATAGCAATCAGCCCCAGCATTTT